One and the same sample provided the 20 T cell receptor beta chains below, sequenced in a study of T cells in narcolepsy. Clones were read by immunoSEQ multiplex PCR, and TCRdb kept only the in-frame ones, dropping some. The repertoire holds 25,000 to 35,000 clones, with about four fifths as singletons. The material sequenced was memory (CD45RA-) CD4+ T cells from blood. The receptors stem from a human donor in good health.

J is TRBJ2-7 and V is TRBV27, with D unresolved. From germline, CDR1 is MNHEY and CDR2 SMNVEV (reference sequence). Trimming took off 5 bases at V and 0 bases at J, with 14 bases between the two ends. This CDR3 region has 15 residues. The CDR3 DNA reads TGTGCCAGCAGTCGCTTGACACCTAGCTCCTACGAGCAGTACTTC. Its protein product is CASSRLTPSSYEQYF.

V gene TRBV25-1 combines with J gene TRBJ2-2, with a weak D call TRBD1 (5 bases). Germline V gene data show CDR1 as MGHDK and CDR2 as SYGVNS. V lost 0 bases to trimming and J lost 7 bases, with 12 bases between them. This CDR3 is 15 amino acids long. CDR3 residues: CASSEYAGIIGELFF. CDR3 nucleotides: TGTGCCAGCAGTGAATATGCAGGGATTATCGGGGAGCTGTTTTTT.

This chain links TRBV7-9 with TRBJ2-5; possible D gene TRBD1, 6 bases. V was cut by 5 bases and J by 2 bases, with 12 bases left in between. The CDR3 loop spans 14 amino acids. The germline V gene encodes CDR1 SEHNR and CDR2 FQNEAQ (reference sequence). CDR3 DNA sequence: TGTGCCAGCAGCAAATACAGGGCTCAAGAGACCCAGTACTTC. Translating it yields CASSKYRAQETQYF.

This chain links TRBV19 with TRBJ1-2, with 7 bases aligning to TRBD1. Trimming at V came to 3 bases and at J to 2 bases, leaving 9 bases not matched to a gene. Germline CDR1 is LNHDA and CDR2 is SQIVND (reference sequence). The CDR3 is 16 residues long. CDR3 nucleotides: TGTGCCAGTAGTATTGGCTCGGACAGGCCGAACTATGGCTACACCTTC. Protein sequence: CASSIGSDRPNYGYTF.

The rearrangement joins TRBV28 to TRBJ2-7, with TRBD1 identical over 7 bases. The V gene's germline CDR1 is MDHEN and CDR2 SYDVKM. V lost 5 bases to trimming and J lost 0 bases; unmatched junction nucleotides: 7. CDR3 size: 15 residues. CDR3 nucleotide sequence: TGTGCCAGCAGTGACAGGGCCCTATACTCCTACGAGCAGTACTTC. This gives the protein CASSDRALYSYEQYF. The whole variable domain, remainder taken from reference TRBV28 and TRBJ2-7, is DVKVTQSSRYLVKRTGEKVFLECVQDMDHENMFWYRQDPGLGLRLIYFSYDVKMKEKGDIPEGYSVSREKKERFSLILESASTNQTSMYLCASSDRALYSYEQYFGPGTRLTVT.

This chain uses TRBV7-6 with TRBJ2-5, with D possibly TRBD2 on 6 matching bases. Germline loops: CDR1 SGHVS, CDR2 FNYEAQ. The CDR3 spans 17 residues. V dropped 6 bases and J dropped 2 bases, with 22 bases sitting between them. CDR3 loop: CASSPSGRTNFQETQYF. Written as DNA, the CDR3 is TGTGCCAGCAGTCCCAGCGGGCGGACAAACTTTCAAGAGACCCAGTACTTC.

V is TRBV9 and J is TRBJ1-2; D is possibly TRBD1 (6 bases). The V gene's germline CDR1 is SGDLS and CDR2 YYNGEE. The V gene lost 3 bases and the J gene lost 4 bases, with 16 bases spanning the gap. This CDR3 comprises 15 residues. The chain's CDR3 is CASSDQQGKSYGYTF. The CDR3 coding sequence is TGTGCCAGCAGCGATCAGCAGGGGAAGAGCTATGGCTACACCTTC.

The V call is TRBV18, the J call TRBJ2-5, with TRBD1 as a possible D gene (6 bases). The CDR3 consists of 19 residues. The V end lost 4 bases, the J end lost 5 bases, and 29 bases lay between the germline ends. Germline CDR1 is KGHSH and CDR2 is LQKENI. The CDR3 loop is CASSLRGPGDLRFEETQYF. The DNA for the CDR3 is TGTGCCAGCTCACTACGGGGCCCAGGGGACCTTAGGTTCGAGGAGACCCAGTACTTC.

The chain has TRBV7-2 and TRBJ1-5; no clear D. V was pared by 4 bases and J by 3 bases, with 7 bases between. The CDR3 totals 13 residues. Per the germline V gene, CDR1 is SGHTA and CDR2 is FQGNSA. Here the CDR3 DNA reads TGTGCCAGCAGCTCCTCATCCAATCAGCCCCAGCATTTT. Its translation: CASSSSSNQPQHF.

The chain uses TRBV5-1 and TRBJ2-3, with 8 positions matching TRBD2. From germline, CDR1 is SGHRS and CDR2 YFSETQ. Trimming at V came to 3 bases and at J to 0 bases, leaving 18 bases not matched to a gene. The CDR3 loop spans 20 amino acids. The CDR3 nucleotides read TGCGCCAGCAGCTACAAGACTAGCGCGATACAACGGACTAGCACAGATACGCAGTATTTT. Translating it yields CASSYKTSAIQRTSTDTQYF.

V gene TRBV18 combines with J gene TRBJ1-1; D is unresolved. This CDR3 contains 12 residues. Per germline, CDR1 KGHSH and CDR2 LQKENI. The V end was cut by 5 bases, the J end by 5 bases, with 9 bases between. CDR3 protein: CASSSRGTEAFF. The CDR3 DNA sequence: TGTGCCAGCTCAAGCCGTGGTACTGAAGCTTTCTTT.

This clone was found a few times. The chain is built from TRBV6-5 and TRBJ2-7; TRBD2 matches 7 bases. The CDR3 runs to 15 residues. Trimming at V came to 5 bases and at J to 2 bases, leaving 9 bases not matched to a gene. Germline V gives CDR1 MNHEY, CDR2 SVGAGI. CDR3: CASSGGGLSAYEQYF. The CDR3 nucleotides are TGTGCCAGCAGTGGGGGGGGTCTAAGCGCCTACGAGCAGTACTTC.

This clone was detected once. The V gene is TRBV11-2, the J gene TRBJ2-7; TRBD2 agrees at 7 bases. V dropped 2 bases and J dropped 1; count of bases not matched to a gene: 5. The CDR3 extends over 15 amino acids. Germline CDR1 is SGHAT and CDR2 is FQNNGV. CDR3 nucleotide sequence: TGTGCCAGCAGCTTACCGGGAGGCTCATCCTACGAGCAGTACTTC. Its protein is CASSLPGGSSYEQYF. Variable domain in full (rest from reference TRBV11-2 and TRBJ2-7): EAGVAQSPRYKIIEKRQSVAFWCNPISGHATLYWYQQILGQGPKLLIQFQNNGVVDDSQLPKDRFSAERLKGVDSTLKIQPAKLEDSAVYLCASSLPGGSSYEQYFGPGTRLTVT.

The chain recombines TRBV10-1 with TRBJ1-1; weak D call: TRBD1 (5 bases). This CDR3 is built from 18 residues. Trimming removed 11 bases at V and 0 bases at J, with 28 bases between. Germline V gene sequence: CDR1 WNHNN, CDR2 SYGVQD (reference sequence). CDR3 DNA sequence: TGCGCCCCGCCTAGGGGATTCAAAGCGGGGGTCGTGAACACTGAAGCTTTCTTT. Translation: CAPPRGFKAGVVNTEAFF.

This clone was counted a single time. This chain uses TRBV10-3 with TRBJ1-6; tentatively, D is TRBD1 (6 bases). V was clipped by 0 bases and J by 0 bases, with 12 bases between them. CDR1 is ENHRY and CDR2 is SYGVKD in the germline V gene. The CDR3 totals 18 residues. CDR3 sequence reads: CAISESAQGSSYNSPLHF. The CDR3 DNA is TGTGCCATCAGTGAGTCGGCCCAGGGGAGCTCCTATAATTCACCCCTCCACTTT.

The chain combines TRBV9 with TRBJ2-1; TRBD2 agrees at 7 bases. The V and J ends lost 3 bases and 2 bases, in that order; junction bases with no gene match: 8. CDR1 and CDR2 from the germline V gene are SGDLS and YYNGEE. This CDR3 contains 16 residues. The CDR3 protein is CASSGEARGTYNEQFF. Here the CDR3 DNA reads TGTGCCAGCAGCGGCGAAGCGCGGGGGACCTACAATGAGCAGTTCTTC. The full variable domain, its missing parts supplied by reference TRBV9 and TRBJ2-1, is DSGVTQTPKHLITATGQRVTLRCSPRSGDLSVYWYQQSLDQGLQFLIQYYNGEERAKGNILERFSAQQFPDLHSELNLSSLELGDSALYFCASSGEARGTYNEQFFGPGTRLTVL.

The CDR3 nucleotides read TGTGCCATTCTCAGTAGGGGCAGGGCATACGAGCAGTACTTC. Translated: CAILSRGRAYEQYF. The chain joins TRBV28 to TRBJ2-7, with a tentative D call TRBD1 (5 bases). V gave up 10 bases and J gave up 4 bases, with 20 bases separating them. The CDR3 has 14 residues. Germline CDR1 reads MDHEN; CDR2 reads SYDVKM.

The sample holds one count of this clone. This rearrangement joins TRBV7-2 to TRBJ2-6, with a possible D match to TRBD2 (7 bases). The V end lost 4 bases, the J end lost 2 bases, and 12 bases lay between the germline ends. Germline values: CDR1 SGHTA, CDR2 FQGNSA. The CDR3 is 16 amino acids. CDR3 nucleotide sequence: TGTGCCAGCAGCTCAAGGGGGGGCGCTGGGGCCAACGTCCTGACTTTC. It specifies CASSSRGGAGANVLTF. The full variable domain, with the rest looked up from reference TRBV7-2 and TRBJ2-6, is GAGVSQSPSNKVTEKGKDVELRCDPISGHTALYWYRQSLGQGLEFLIYFQGNSAPDKSGLPSDRFSAERTGGSVSTLTIQRTQQEDSAVYLCASSSRGGAGANVLTFGAGSRLTVL.

This rearrangement joins TRBV28 to TRBJ1-5; a weak D match, TRBD1 (5 bases). V was shortened by 8 bases and J by 0 bases, with 14 bases between the two germline ends. The CDR3 totals 15 residues. In germline, CDR1 is MDHEN, CDR2 SYDVKM. The CDR3 sequence is CASSGTDFSNQPQHF. The CDR3 DNA reads TGTGCCAGCTCCGGGACGGATTTTAGCAATCAGCCCCAGCATTTT.

The chain links TRBV20-1 to TRBJ2-5; D possibly corresponds to TRBD1 (6 bases). With the DNA end fitting TRBJ2-7 better, the J assignment may be wrong. The CDR3 consists of 11 residues. Germline assignment: CDR1 DFQATT and CDR2 SNEGSKA (reference sequence). As DNA, the CDR3 is TGCAGTGCCCAGGGGCAGTACGAGCAGTACTTC. Protein product: CSAQGQYEQYF.